A selection of T cell receptor beta chains follows, all from one sample in a study of Graves' ophthalmopathy and Graves' hyperthyroidism. TCRdb called the multiplex PCR reads again in MiXCR, with one record for every CDR3 protein. Of almost 750,000 distinct CDR3 sequences in the sample, about 44% were seen once. The material sequenced was peripheral blood. These receptors came from an adult man with Graves' ophthalmopathy. Each CDR3 is given with its conserved first and last residue. A D gene is named only where the DNA matches it firmly. Clone size is stated in some rows and not others, as once, few, many or a class when expanded.

TRBJ2-7 | TRBD2 | TRBV20-1 | few | CSARGWAGGSYEQYF | TGCAGTGCTAGAGGTTGGGCGGGGGGTTCCTACGAGCAGTACTTC
TRBJ1-1 | . | TRBV19 | . | CASSIPDDREGTEAFF | TGTGCCAGTAGTATACCAGACGACCGGGAGGGCACTGAAGCTTTCTTT
TRBJ2-2 | TRBD2 | TRBV6-2/TRBV6-3 | once | CASSGGETGELFF | TGTGCCAGCTCGGGAGGGGAAACCGGGGAGCTGTTTTTT
TRBJ1-1 | . | TRBV20-1 | many | CSARARGNTEAFF | TGCAGTGCTAGGGCTCGGGGGAACACTGAAGCTTTCTTT
TRBJ1-5 | TRBD1 | TRBV24-1 | . | CASSGGTAGQPQHF | TGTGCCAGCAGTGGGGGGACAGCTGGCCAGCCCCAGCATTTT
TRBJ2-7 | TRBD1 | TRBV25-1 | many | CASSSTGFGVEQYF | TGTGCCAGCAGTTCGACAGGGTTTGGTGTCGAGCAGTACTTC
TRBJ2-6 | . | TRBV7-9 | . | CASSQDVPGAYTGANVLTF | TGTGCCAGCAGCCAAGATGTTCCGGGAGCCTATACTGGGGCCAACGTCCTGACTTTC
TRBJ1-2 | TRBD1 | TRBV6-2/TRBV6-3 | once | CASSLRQGVGYGYTF | TGTGCCAGCAGTCTTAGACAGGGGGTAGGGTATGGCTACACCTTC
TRBJ1-3 | . | TRBV7-9 | . | CASSFRPGGNAIYF | TGTGCCAGCAGCTTCCGACCGGGAGGAAACGCCATATATTTT
TRBJ1-5 | . | TRBV20-1 | . | CSARLYRDSNQPQHF | TGCAGTGCTAGACTCTACAGGGATAGCAATCAGCCCCAGCATTTT
TRBJ1-3 | . | TRBV10-3 | few | CASSSRTPGNTIYF | TGTGCCAGCAGTAGCCGGACACCCGGAAACACCATATATTTT
TRBJ2-7 | . | TRBV19 | few | CASSTSGVGYEQYF | TGTGCCAGTAGTACGTCGGGAGTAGGTTACGAGCAGTACTTC
TRBJ2-5 | TRBD1 | TRBV15 | . | CATSRSGQGALETQYF | TGTGCCACCAGCAGATCCGGACAGGGGGCATTGGAGACCCAGTACTTC
TRBJ1-1 | TRBD1 | TRBV19 | . | CASRGQGQGTEAFF | TGTGCCAGTAGGGGACAGGGACAGGGGACTGAAGCTTTCTTT
TRBJ1-3 | . | TRBV10-3 | . | CAISEGSIYF | TGTGCCATCAGTGAGGGCAGCATATATTTT
TRBJ2-5 | TRBD1 | TRBV7-9 | many | CASSLVQGEETQYF | TGTGCCAGCAGCTTAGTACAGGGGGAGGAGACCCAGTACTTC
TRBJ1-2 | TRBD1 | TRBV5-8 | . | CASSLVSTGPTYGYTF | TGTGCCAGCAGCTTGGTTTCGACAGGGCCGACCTATGGCTACACCTTC
TRBJ2-7 | . | TRBV20-1 | few | CSARGEEQYF | TGCAGTGCTAGGGGTGAAGAGCAGTACTTC
TRBJ2-7 | . | TRBV7-3 | . | CASSRVSVRYEQYF | TGTGCCAGCAGTAGGGTGTCAGTCCGCTACGAGCAGTACTTC
TRBJ1-1 | . | TRBV29-1 | . | CSVVGHWDTEAFF | TGCAGCGTTGTCGGCCATTGGGACACTGAAGCTTTCTTT
TRBJ2-5 | . | TRBV28 | . | CAGASGGTQYF | TGTGCGGGGGCTTCGGGTGGGACCCAGTACTTC
TRBJ2-5 | TRBD2 | TRBV29-1 | . | CSVAREGGTQYF | TGCAGCGTGGCCAGGGAGGGTGGGACCCAGTACTTC
TRBJ1-3 | TRBD1 | TRBV7-2 | . | CASSSDRGGNTIYF | TGTGCCAGCAGTTCGGACAGGGGTGGAAACACCATATATTTT
TRBJ2-5 | . | TRBV7-2 | . | CASSLARVTQYF | TGTGCCAGCAGCTTAGCGAGGGTTACCCAGTACTTC
TRBJ1-1 | . | TRBV11-2 | few | CASSLERFSTEAFF | TGTGCCAGCAGCTTAGAAAGGTTCTCCACTGAAGCTTTCTTT
TRBJ2-7 | . | TRBV4-3 | . | CASSQQLSGKAYEQYF | TGCGCCAGCAGCCAACAGTTAAGTGGGAAGGCCTACGAGCAGTACTTC
TRBJ2-2 | TRBD1 | TRBV10-3 | . | CAISEQGAYGELFF | TGTGCCATCAGTGAGCAGGGGGCGTACGGGGAGCTGTTTTTT
TRBJ1-4 | . | TRBV19 | once | CASSSLQSSYNEKLFF | TGTGCCAGTAGTTCGTTACAGAGCTCCTACAATGAAAAACTGTTTTTT
TRBJ2-7 | . | TRBV9 | few | CASSPSAYSSYEQYF | TGTGCCAGCAGCCCCAGTGCGTACAGCTCCTACGAGCAGTACTTC
TRBJ1-1 | TRBD1 | TRBV29-1 | . | CSVLTGTNTEAFF | TGCAGCGTCCTGACAGGGACTAACACTGAAGCTTTCTTT
TRBJ2-6 | . | TRBV2 | many | CASTGRGGANVLTF | TGTGCAAGCACAGGGAGGGGTGGGGCCAACGTCCTGACTTTC
TRBJ2-7 | . | TRBV29-1 | . | CSVERWGGAGELYF | TGCAGCGTTGAGCGATGGGGCGGCGCCGGGGAGCTGTACTTC
TRBJ1-4 | TRBD1 | TRBV25-1 | few | CASTPSPTGEEEKLFF | TGTGCCAGCACCCCTTCGCCGACAGGGGAGGAGGAAAAACTGTTTTTT
TRBJ2-5 | TRBD1 | TRBV12-3/TRBV12-4 | . | CASRSPGQGKETQYF | TGTGCCAGCAGATCGCCGGGACAGGGAAAAGAGACCCAGTACTTC
TRBJ2-5 | TRBD2 | TRBV7-2 | many | CASSPGLAGRETQYF | TGTGCCAGCAGCCCCGGACTAGCGGGTAGGGAGACCCAGTACTTC
TRBJ1-1 | TRBD1 | TRBV7-9 | many | CASRYNRDSVGEAFF | TGTGCCAGCAGGTATAACCGGGACAGTGTAGGTGAAGCTTTCTTT
TRBJ2-7 | TRBD2 | TRBV14 | . | CARTSGSNEQYF | TGTGCCAGAACTAGCGGGAGCAACGAGCAGTACTTC
TRBJ2-7 | TRBD2 | TRBV2 | . | CASSMSGASYEQYF | TGTGCCAGCAGCATGAGCGGGGCCTCCTACGAGCAGTACTTC
TRBJ1-5 | TRBD1 | TRBV15 | . | CATSSQTGGQGAYSNQPQHF | TGTGCCACCAGCAGCCAAACGGGTGGACAGGGGGCCTATAGCAATCAGCCCCAGCATTTT
TRBJ2-6 | TRBD1 | TRBV7-9 | . | CASTATGPSPGANVLTF | TGTGCCAGCACCGCGACAGGGCCTAGTCCTGGGGCCAACGTCCTGACTTTC
TRBJ1-2 | . | TRBV25-1 | few | CASSSSTLGYTF | TGTGCCAGCAGTTCCTCGACGTTGGGCTACACCTTC
TRBJ2-6 | . | TRBV29-1 | many | CSVEEGPGANVLTF | TGCAGCGTTGAAGAGGGACCTGGGGCCAACGTCCTGACTTTC
TRBJ2-1 | . | TRBV7-3 | . | CASSLKQAHTYNEQFF | TGTGCCAGCAGCTTAAAGCAGGCCCATACATACAATGAGCAGTTCTTC
TRBJ2-7 | . | TRBV25-1 | . | CASSLASVVDSYEQYF | TGTGCCAGCAGTTTAGCGTCGGTCGTAGACTCCTACGAGCAGTACTTC
TRBJ1-2 | . | TRBV10-3 | once | CAISEGGTGYTF | TGTGCCATCAGTGAGGGGGGGACCGGCTACACCTTC
TRBJ1-1 | . | TRBV5-1 | few | CASRASVVGTEAFF | TGCGCCAGCAGAGCGTCGGTAGTGGGCACTGAAGCTTTCTTT
TRBJ2-7 | TRBD2 | TRBV2 | few | CASSERVAGSEQYF | TGTGCCAGCAGTGAACGAGTAGCGGGAAGCGAGCAGTACTTC
TRBJ1-1 | TRBD1 | TRBV12-3/TRBV12-4 | . | CASSFGRGSTEAFF | TGTGCCAGCAGTTTTGGCAGGGGGTCTACTGAAGCTTTCTTT
TRBJ2-7 | . | TRBV2 | few | CASSSHHSYEQYF | TGTGCCAGCAGTTCTCACCACTCCTACGAGCAGTACTTC
TRBJ1-1 | . | TRBV2 | . | CAGSPQREAFF | TGTGCCGGCAGCCCACAGAGGGAGGCTTTCTTT